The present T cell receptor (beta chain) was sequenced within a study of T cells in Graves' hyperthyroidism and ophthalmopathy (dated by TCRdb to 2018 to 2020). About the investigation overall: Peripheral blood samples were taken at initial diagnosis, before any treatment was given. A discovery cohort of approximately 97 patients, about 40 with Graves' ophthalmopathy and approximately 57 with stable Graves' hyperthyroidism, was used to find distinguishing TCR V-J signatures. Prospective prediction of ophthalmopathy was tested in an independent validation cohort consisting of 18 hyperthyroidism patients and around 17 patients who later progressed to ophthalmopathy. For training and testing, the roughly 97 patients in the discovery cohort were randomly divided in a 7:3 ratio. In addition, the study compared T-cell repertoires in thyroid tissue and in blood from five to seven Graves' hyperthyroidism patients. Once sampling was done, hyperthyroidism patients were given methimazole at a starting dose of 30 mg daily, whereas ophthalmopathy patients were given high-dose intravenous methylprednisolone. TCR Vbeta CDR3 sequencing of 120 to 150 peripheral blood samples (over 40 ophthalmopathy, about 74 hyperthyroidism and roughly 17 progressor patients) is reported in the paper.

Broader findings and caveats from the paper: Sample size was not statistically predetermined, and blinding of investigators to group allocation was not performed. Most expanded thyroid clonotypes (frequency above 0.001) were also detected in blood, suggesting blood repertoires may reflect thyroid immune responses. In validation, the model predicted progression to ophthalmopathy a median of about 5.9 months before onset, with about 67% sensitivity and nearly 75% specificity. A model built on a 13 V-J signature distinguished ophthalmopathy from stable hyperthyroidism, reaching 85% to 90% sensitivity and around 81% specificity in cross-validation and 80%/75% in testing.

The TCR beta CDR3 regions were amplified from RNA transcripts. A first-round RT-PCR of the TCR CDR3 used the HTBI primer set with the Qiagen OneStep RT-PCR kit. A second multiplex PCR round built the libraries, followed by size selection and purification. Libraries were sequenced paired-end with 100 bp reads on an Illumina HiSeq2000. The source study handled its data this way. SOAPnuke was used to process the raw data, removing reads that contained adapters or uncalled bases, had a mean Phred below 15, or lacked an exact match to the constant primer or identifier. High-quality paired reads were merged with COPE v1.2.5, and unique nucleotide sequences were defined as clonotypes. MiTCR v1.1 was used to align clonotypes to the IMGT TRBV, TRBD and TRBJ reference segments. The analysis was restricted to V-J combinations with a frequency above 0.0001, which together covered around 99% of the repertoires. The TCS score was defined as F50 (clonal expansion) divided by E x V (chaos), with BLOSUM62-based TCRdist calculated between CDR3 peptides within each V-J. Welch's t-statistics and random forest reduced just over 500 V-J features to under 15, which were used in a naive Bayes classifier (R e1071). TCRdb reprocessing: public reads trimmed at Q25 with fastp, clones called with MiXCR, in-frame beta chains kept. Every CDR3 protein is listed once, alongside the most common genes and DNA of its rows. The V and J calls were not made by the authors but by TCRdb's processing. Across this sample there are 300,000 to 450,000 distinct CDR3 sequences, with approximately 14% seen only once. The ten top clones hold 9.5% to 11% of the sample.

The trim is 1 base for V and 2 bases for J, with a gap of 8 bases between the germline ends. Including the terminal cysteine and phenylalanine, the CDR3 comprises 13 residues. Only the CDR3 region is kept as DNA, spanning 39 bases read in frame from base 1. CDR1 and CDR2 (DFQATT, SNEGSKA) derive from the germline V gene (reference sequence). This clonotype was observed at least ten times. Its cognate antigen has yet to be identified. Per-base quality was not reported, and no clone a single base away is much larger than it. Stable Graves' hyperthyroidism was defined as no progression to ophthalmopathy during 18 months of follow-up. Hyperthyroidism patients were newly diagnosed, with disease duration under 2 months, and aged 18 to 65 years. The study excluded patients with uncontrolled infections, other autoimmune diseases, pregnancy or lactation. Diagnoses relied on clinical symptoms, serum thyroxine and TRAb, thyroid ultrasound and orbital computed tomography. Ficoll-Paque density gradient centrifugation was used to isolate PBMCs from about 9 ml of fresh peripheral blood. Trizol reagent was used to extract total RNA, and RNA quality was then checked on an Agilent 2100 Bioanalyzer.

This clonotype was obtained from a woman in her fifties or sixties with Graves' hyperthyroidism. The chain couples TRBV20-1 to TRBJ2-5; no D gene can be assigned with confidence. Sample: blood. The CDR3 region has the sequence CSARVGDQETQYF. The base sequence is TGCAGTGCTAGAGTTGGGGATCAAGAGACCCAGTACTTC.